The 10 T cell receptor beta chains below come from one sample, sequenced in a study of blood T cell repertoires in COVID-19. Sequenced by immunoSEQ multiplex PCR; TCRdb stores in-frame clones only, minus some. Of approximately 210,000 clones listed, about 88% are singletons. Material for sequencing was peripheral blood. The receptors shown here come from a woman in her thirties or forties who had recovered from COVID-19.

J is TRBJ2-3 and V is TRBV9, with 7 bases that match TRBD2. This CDR3 is built from 15 residues. V lost 5 bases to trimming and J lost 1 base; unmatched junction nucleotides: 7. From germline, CDR1 is SGDLS and CDR2 YYNGEE. The CDR3 sequence is CASSESGTGTDTQYF. CDR3 DNA: TGTGCCAGCAGTGAGAGCGGGACTGGCACAGATACGCAGTATTTT.

V usage is TRBV6-2 or TRBV6-3 and J usage is TRBJ1-5, with 7 nucleotides matching TRBD1. Germline loops: CDR1 MNHEY, CDR2 SVGEGT. This CDR3 contains 17 residues. The junction had 10 bases not matched to a gene; V was cut back by 5 bases and J by 0 bases. CDR3 nucleotides: TGTGCCAGCAGTGAGCGGACAGGAGCGTATAGCAATCAGCCCCAGCATTTT. Encoded protein: CASSERTGAYSNQPQHF.

The chain has TRBV27 and TRBJ2-5; maybe TRBD1 (6 bases). The CDR3 totals 15 residues. Germline values: CDR1 MNHEY, CDR2 SMNVEV (reference sequence). The V end lost 3 bases, the J end lost 5 bases, and 16 bases lay between the germline ends. The chain's CDR3 is CASSLIGWGRETQYF. As DNA, the CDR3 is TGTGCCAGCAGTTTGATCGGGTGGGGGCGCGAGACCCAGTACTTC.

This chain uses TRBV18 with TRBJ1-1; 11 nucleotides align to TRBD1. The length of the CDR3 is 16 residues. CDR1 and CDR2 (germline): KGHSH, LQKENI. V lost 0 bases, J lost 6 bases, and 6 bases stayed unmatched. The CDR3 loop reads CASSPPDRGQKAEAFF. The DNA for the CDR3 is TGTGCCAGCTCACCACCGGACAGGGGGCAGAAGGCTGAAGCTTTCTTT.

The gene calls are TRBV5-1 and TRBJ1-1; possible D gene TRBD1, 5 bases. This CDR3 region has 15 residues. V was pared by 2 bases and J by 4 bases, with 15 bases between. The germline CDR1 and CDR2 sequences are SGHRS and YFSETQ. CDR3 residues: CASSFLGLGSTEAFF. The CDR3 DNA is TGCGCCAGCAGCTTTTTGGGGCTGGGGTCCACTGAAGCTTTCTTT. The full variable domain, completed using reference TRBV5-1 and TRBJ1-1, is KAGVTQTPRYLIKTRGQQVTLSCSPISGHRSVSWYQQTPGQGLQFLFEYFSETQRNKGNFPGRFSGRQFSNSRSEMNVSTLELGDSALYLCASSFLGLGSTEAFFGQGTRLTVV.

V and J are TRBV7-3 and TRBJ2-1; a possible D gene is TRBD2 (5 bases). Per germline, CDR1 SGHTA and CDR2 FQGTGA. The CDR3 is made up of 14 amino acids. The V and J ends lost 5 bases and 8 bases respectively, with 16 bases between them. CDR3 amino acids: CASSLRASSDEQFF. CDR3 nucleotides: TGTGCCAGCAGCCTAAGGGCTAGCAGCGATGAGCAGTTCTTC.

V and J are TRBV7-2 and TRBJ1-1; possible D gene TRBD1, 5 bases. The CDR3 spans 13 residues. Trimming took 6 bases from V and 5 from J, leaving 13 bases between them. Germline loops: CDR1 SGHTA, CDR2 FQGNSA. The CDR3 loop is CASSTQGRTEAFF. The CDR3 DNA reads TGTGCCAGCAGTACTCAGGGAAGGACTGAAGCTTTCTTT.

The chain recombines TRBV9 with TRBJ1-2; D not certain. V dropped 0 bases and J dropped 10 bases, with 10 bases sitting between them. The CDR3 sequence is 12 residues long. Germline-derived CDR1 and CDR2 are SGDLS and YYNGEE. CDR3 in DNA: TGTGCCAGCAGCGTAGGGGGAGCAAACTACACCTTC. This encodes CASSVGGANYTF. The full variable domain, its missing parts supplied by reference TRBV9 and TRBJ1-2, is DSGVTQTPKHLITATGQRVTLRCSPRSGDLSVYWYQQSLDQGLQFLIQYYNGEERAKGNILERFSAQQFPDLHSELNLSSLELGDSALYFCASSVGGANYTFGSGTRLTVV.

The V call is TRBV10-3, the J call TRBJ1-3; D is possibly TRBD1 (5 bases). CDR3 length equals 15 residues. V was trimmed by 4 bases and J by 7 bases, leaving 17 bases between them. In germline, CDR1 is ENHRY, CDR2 SYGVKD. CDR3 sequence: CAISGAGPLRNTIYF. DNA for the CDR3: TGTGCCATCAGTGGTGCGGGACCCTTAAGGAACACCATATATTTT.

This clone was picked up one time. The rearrangement joins TRBV20-1 to TRBJ2-1; D gene ambiguous. CDR1 is DFQATT and CDR2 is SNEGSKA in the germline V gene (reference sequence). This CDR3 is 14 amino acids long. With 3 bases removed from V and 0 bases from J, the gap between germline ends came to 9 bases. The DNA for the CDR3 is TGCAGTGCTAGTTATATTAGCTCCTACAATGAGCAGTTCTTC. Protein product: CSASYISSYNEQFF.